Below, 30 T cell receptor beta chains from the same sample are listed, as sequenced in a study of blood T cells in healthy people across ages. Next came a second PCR, run for about 6 to 12 cycles, which used a sample-barcoded 5' primer along with a J-beta primer mix. TCRdb recomputed calls from the 5' RACE reads with MiXCR, one row per CDR3 protein. The sample carries roughly 800,000 distinct CDR3 sequences, nearly 60% recorded once. The sequenced sample was blood. These receptors were obtained from a man aged 25 to 45 in good health.

This chain uses TRBV20-1 with TRBJ1-6; no reliable D call. The CDR3 is made up of 12 amino acids. The V and J ends lost 4 bases and 7 bases respectively, with 8 bases between them. Germline V gene lookup returns CDR1 DFQATT and CDR2 SNEGSKA (reference sequence). The CDR3 loop is CSATRPNSPLHF. For the CDR3, the DNA is TGCAGTGCTACCAGACCAAATTCACCCCTCCACTTT.

The sample holds many counts of this clonotype. The chain has TRBV29-1 and TRBJ2-5; TRBD1 might be the D (6 bases). V shed 5 bases and J shed 5 bases, with 18 bases lying between them. The CDR3 contains 14 residues. Germline values: CDR1 SQVTM, CDR2 ANQGSEA. CDR3 DNA: TGCAGCGTTTCTACCGGGGACACCTGGGAGACCCAGTACTTC. Residues: CSVSTGDTWETQYF.

This clonotype was recorded once. V gene TRBV20-1 combines with J gene TRBJ2-5; D call uncertain. Near its end, the DNA agrees better with TRBJ2-7, so the J call may be wrong. The germline V gene has CDR1 DFQATT and CDR2 SNEGSKA (reference sequence). The CDR3 contains 13 residues. The chain's CDR3 is CSARGPVTYEQYF. CDR3 sequence (DNA): TGCAGTGCCCGAGGACCGGTTACCTACGAGCAGTACTTC.

This chain joins TRBV20-1 and TRBJ2-4; TRBD2 aligns across 12 bases. CDR1 and CDR2 (germline): DFQATT, SNEGSKA (reference sequence). The V and J ends lost 7 bases and 1 base, in that order; junction bases with no gene match: 11. This CDR3 has 17 amino acids. As DNA, the CDR3 is TGCAGTGTCCCGGGACTAGCGGGCCCTCCGGCCAAAAACATTCAGTACTTC. Its protein is CSVPGLAGPPAKNIQYF.

The genes are TRBV10-3 and TRBJ1-2; 7 bases align to TRBD1. CDR1 and CDR2 (germline): ENHRY, SYGVKD. This CDR3 comprises 14 residues. V lost 6 bases to trimming and J lost 4 bases; unmatched junction nucleotides: 8. CDR3 residues: CAIRRDSEGYGYTF. In DNA, the CDR3 is TGTGCCATCAGACGGGACAGCGAGGGCTATGGCTACACCTTC.

This chain joins TRBV29-1 and TRBJ1-2; D is uncertain. Trimming cost V 5 bases and J 3 bases, with 10 bases left between them. This CDR3 has 12 amino acids. CDR1 SQVTM and CDR2 ANQGSEA come from the germline V gene. The CDR3 protein is CSVSEFDYGYTF. The CDR3 region has the DNA TGCAGCGTTTCAGAGTTTGACTATGGCTACACCTTC.

This clonotype was counted once. J is TRBJ2-7 and V is TRBV7-9; 8 bases fit TRBD2. Trimming cost V 4 bases and J 0 bases; bases outside gene matches: 5. This CDR3 region has 15 residues. CDR1 is SEHNR, CDR2 FQNEAQ, per germline (reference sequence). In DNA, the CDR3 is TGTGCCAGCAGCTCCGGGGGGGAAGACTCCTACGAGCAGTACTTC. It codes for CASSSGGEDSYEQYF.

On this clonotype itself: This may be a read error, as it is one base from a much larger clone. The gene calls are TRBV15 and TRBJ2-3; 8 bases fit TRBD2. The CDR3 length is 15 residues. Trimming removed 0 bases from V and 6 bases from J; junction bases left unmatched: 5. The germline CDR1 and CDR2 sequences are LNHNV and YYDKDF (reference sequence). The CDR3 DNA sequence: TGTGCCACCAGCAGAGATTTTAGCGGGGCCGATACGCAGTATTTT. It is translated as CATSRDFSGADTQYF.

The chain has TRBV4-1 and TRBJ2-1, with D hard to call. This CDR3 comprises 13 residues. The germline CDR1 and CDR2 sequences are MGHRA and YSYEKL. Trimming stripped 3 bases from V and 9 bases from J, with 12 bases between. The CDR3: CASSQTAALEQFF. The CDR3 DNA sequence: TGCGCCAGCAGCCAGACGGCGGCCCTTGAGCAGTTCTTC.

The chain is built from TRBV6-6 and TRBJ2-7; D gene ambiguous. V was pared by 5 bases and J by 2 bases, with 10 bases between. The CDR3 is 13 amino acids. From germline, CDR1 is MNHNY and CDR2 SVGAGI (reference sequence). The CDR3, as DNA: TGTGCCAGCAGTACCTCGAAGACCTACGAGCAGTACTTC. This gives the protein CASSTSKTYEQYF.

The genes are TRBV10-3 and TRBJ2-1; perhaps TRBD1 as D (6 bases). The CDR3 totals 14 residues. V was trimmed by 9 bases and J by 13 bases, leaving 25 bases between them. Germline V gene sequence: CDR1 ENHRY, CDR2 SYGVKD. The CDR3: CAISEGVNSLQQFF. As DNA, the CDR3 is TGTGCCATTAGCGAGGGGGTGAATTCCCTACAACAGTTCTTC.

V gene TRBV20-1 combines with J gene TRBJ1-1; possibly TRBD1 for D (5 bases). Germline CDR1 reads DFQATT; CDR2 reads SNEGSKA (reference sequence). The CDR3 has 13 amino acids. V was clipped by 6 bases and J by 1 base, with 12 bases between them. CDR3 nucleotide sequence: TGCAGTGCGGCGGGTACAGGGAACACTGAAGCTTTCTTT. Translating it yields CSAAGTGNTEAFF.

The V call is TRBV6-5, the J call TRBJ1-2, with a tentative D call TRBD1 (6 bases). V lost 3 bases and J 3 bases, leaving 8 bases between the germline ends. CDR3 length equals 13 residues. Germline CDR1 is MNHEY and CDR2 is SVGAGI. CDR3 region: CASSYRTDYGYTF. Here the CDR3 DNA reads TGTGCCAGCAGTTATAGGACAGACTATGGCTACACCTTC.

A few counts support this clonotype. The rearrangement links TRBV29-1 to TRBJ1-2; TRBD1 agrees at 8 bases. The CDR3 runs 14 residues. V lost 4 bases, J lost 4 bases, and 8 bases stayed unmatched. The germline gives CDR1 SQVTM, CDR2 ANQGSEA. DNA for the CDR3: TGCAGCGTTGGTCCAGGGGGCCATGGCTATGGCTACACCTTC. Its translation is CSVGPGGHGYGYTF.

The rearrangement uses TRBV20-1 and TRBJ1-2, with D possibly TRBD1 on 6 matching bases. Trimming left V 1 base short and J 4 bases short, with 16 bases between. CDR1 and CDR2 from the germline V gene are DFQATT and SNEGSKA (reference sequence). The CDR3 covers 15 residues. CDR3 bases: TGCAGTGCTAGAGGGAGAACAGGGCCTGGCTATGGCTACACCTTC. It is translated as CSARGRTGPGYGYTF.

The rearrangement links TRBV7-4 to TRBJ2-3, with D hard to call. V lost 10 bases to trimming and J lost 4 bases, with 9 bases between them. The CDR3 consists of 11 residues. Germline V gives CDR1 SGHVT, CDR2 SQSDAQ. As DNA, the CDR3 is TGTGCCACGTCGATCGCAGATACGCAGTATTTT. Its protein product is CATSIADTQYF.

This chain uses TRBV5-1 with TRBJ1-1; D is unclear. This CDR3 spans 16 amino acids. The V end was cut by 1 base, the J end by 2 bases, with 15 bases between. CDR1 SGHRS and CDR2 YFSETQ come from the germline V gene. The CDR3 DNA reads TGCGCCAGCAGCTTGTATTCGGCGGGTTTTAACACTGAAGCTTTCTTT. Protein: CASSLYSAGFNTEAFF.

The CDR3 loop reads CASSLGWGAGGAFF. CDR3 DNA sequence: TGTGCCAGCAGCTTAGGGTGGGGGGCTGGAGGAGCTTTCTTT. This chain links TRBV7-2 with TRBJ1-1, with a weak D call TRBD1 (6 bases). Germline V gives CDR1 SGHTA, CDR2 FQGNSA. This CDR3 comprises 14 residues. The V gene lost 1 base and the J gene lost 10 bases, with 16 bases spanning the gap.

In this sample, this clonotype turned up a few times. The chain couples TRBV4-1 to TRBJ2-5; weak D call: TRBD1 (5 bases). Germline values: CDR1 MGHRA, CDR2 YSYEKL. Deletions cut 3 bases from V and 1 base from J, with 15 bases between. The CDR3 covers 16 residues. CDR3 amino acids: CASSHGPAGIQETQYF. The CDR3 DNA is TGCGCCAGCAGCCATGGACCAGCAGGGATCCAAGAGACCCAGTACTTC.

This clonotype turned up a few times. The chain couples TRBV12-3 or TRBV12-4 to TRBJ1-5; D unclear. The CDR3 contains 13 residues. V lost 3 bases and J lost 4, with 7 bases in between. This CDR3 reads CASSFKDNQPQHF. The CDR3 coding sequence is TGTGCCAGCAGTTTTAAGGATAATCAGCCCCAGCATTTT.

CDR3 in DNA: TGTGCCAGCAGCTATCGACTCCTCGGGCACTATGGCTACACCTTC. Its protein is CASSYRLLGHYGYTF. The chain combines TRBV5-5 with TRBJ1-2; D gene unclear. Germline values: CDR1 SGHKS, CDR2 YYEKEE (reference sequence). V lost 3 bases to trimming and J lost 3 bases, with 15 bases between them. The CDR3 covers 15 residues.

The J gene is TRBJ2-7, the V gene TRBV20-1, with 8 bases aligning to TRBD1. This CDR3 has 14 residues. Germline V gene data show CDR1 as DFQATT and CDR2 as SNEGSKA (reference sequence). V was clipped by 3 bases and J by 2 bases; unmatched bases: 6. This CDR3 reads CSARARTGTYEQYF. CDR3 bases: TGCAGTGCTAGGGCGAGGACAGGGACCTACGAGCAGTACTTC.

The chain carries TRBV21-1 and TRBJ2-1. TRBV21-1 is recorded as a pseudogene. The CDR3 runs 13 residues. The CDR3 DNA reads as TGTGCCAGCGCACAGGCCACCTACAATGAGCAGTTCTTC. Its translation is CASAQATYNEQFF.

V usage is TRBV29-1 and J usage is TRBJ2-7, with D uncertain. Trimming shortened V by 0 bases and J by 6 bases, and 6 bases separated the two germline ends. There are 11 residues in the CDR3. Germline-derived CDR1 and CDR2 are SQVTM and ANQGSEA. This CDR3 is CSVEDNSEQYF. In DNA, the CDR3 is TGCAGCGTTGAAGACAATTCCGAGCAGTACTTC.

CDR3 in DNA: TGTGCCAGCAGTATAGGAGGGGAACCTCTCTACGAGCAGTACTTC. Translated, it gives CASSIGGEPLYEQYF. The J gene is TRBJ2-7, the V gene TRBV9; a possible D gene is TRBD2 (6 bases). The germline V and J ends were trimmed by 5 bases and 3 bases, with 18 bases remaining between them. The CDR3 is 15 amino acids. Germline V CDR1 and CDR2: SGDLS, YYNGEE.

The chain links TRBV6-1 to TRBJ2-1, with 8 bases fitting TRBD2. Germline trimming cut 7 bases from V and 7 bases from J; bases unmatched to any gene: 6. This CDR3 comprises 13 residues. In germline, CDR1 is MNHNS, CDR2 SASEGT. The CDR3 loop is CASTGGGLNEQFF. The CDR3 DNA reads as TGTGCCAGCACGGGGGGGGGATTAAATGAGCAGTTCTTC.

This clonotype was recorded a few times. The rearrangement links TRBV29-1 to TRBJ2-3, with 8 bases identical to TRBD2. This CDR3 spans 15 amino acids. Germline-derived CDR1 and CDR2 are SQVTM and ANQGSEA. Losses at the gene ends were 5 bases for V and 2 bases for J; bases not matched to a gene: 9. The CDR3 DNA reads TGCAGCGTTACCCCGCGGGGGGCGACCACAGATACGCAGTATTTT. It yields the protein CSVTPRGATTDTQYF.

Remarks on this clonotype: An end of the junction differs from the germline gene, which may be a read error. V is TRBV5-1 and J is TRBJ2-1; D is uncertain. CDR1 is SGHRS, CDR2 YFSETQ, per germline. The CDR3 runs 13 residues. As DNA, the CDR3 is TGTGCCAGCAGTTTAGCCAGAAACAATGAGCAGTTCTTC. Its protein product is CASSLARNNEQFF.

This chain connects TRBV11-1 to TRBJ2-3; D is uncertain. This CDR3 has 15 residues. Between the trimmed V and J ends, which lost 1 base and 7 bases, there was a span of 15 bases. CDR1 and CDR2 (germline): SGHAT, FQDESV (reference sequence). CDR3 nucleotides: TGTGCCAGCAGCTTAGGCATCGATCGGTCAAATACGCAGTATTTT. Amino acids: CASSLGIDRSNTQYF.

This sequence joins TRBV12-3 or TRBV12-4 and TRBJ2-3; 7 nucleotides line up with TRBD1. V lost 5 bases and J lost 3; bases outside the gene matches: 8. This CDR3 is built from 15 residues. CDR3: CASSGTVPETDTQYF. The CDR3 DNA follows: TGTGCCAGCAGTGGGACAGTGCCTGAAACAGATACGCAGTATTTT.